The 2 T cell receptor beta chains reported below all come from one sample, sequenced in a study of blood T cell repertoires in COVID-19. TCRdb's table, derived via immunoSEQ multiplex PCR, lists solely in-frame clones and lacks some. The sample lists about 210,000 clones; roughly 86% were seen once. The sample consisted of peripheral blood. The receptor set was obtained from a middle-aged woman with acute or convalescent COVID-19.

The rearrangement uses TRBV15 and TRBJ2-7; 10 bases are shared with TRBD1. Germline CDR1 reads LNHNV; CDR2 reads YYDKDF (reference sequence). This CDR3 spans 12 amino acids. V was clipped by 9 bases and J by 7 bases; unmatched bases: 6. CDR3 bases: TGTGCCACAGGACAGGGGGGTCGGGAGCAGTACTTC. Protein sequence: CATGQGGREQYF.

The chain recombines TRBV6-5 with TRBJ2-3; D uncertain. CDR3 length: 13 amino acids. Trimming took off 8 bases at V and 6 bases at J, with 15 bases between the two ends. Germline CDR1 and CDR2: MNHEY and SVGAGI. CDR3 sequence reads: CASVPPLPDTQYF. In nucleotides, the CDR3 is TGTGCCAGCGTGCCGCCACTACCCGATACGCAGTATTTT.